Shown below are 8 T cell receptor beta chains from a single sample sequenced in a study of T-cell reconstitution after alpha-beta-depleted transplantation in children. TCRbeta library construction was performed incorporating unique molecular identifiers. TCRdb recomputed calls from the PCR reads with MiXCR, one row per CDR3 protein. The table lists approximately 400,000 distinct CDR3 sequences, 11% of them singletons, with about 5% in the top ten. The specimen comprised PBMCs from the stem cell graft donor, sampled from the stem cell graft. Receptors were obtained from a human donor who donated a stem cell graft to a child with acute myeloid leukemia.

The table lists this clonotype with a few counts. The rearrangement joins TRBV5-1 to TRBJ2-1, with D tentatively TRBD2 (6 bases). Germline V CDR1 and CDR2: SGHRS, YFSETQ. Trimming stripped 4 bases from V and 3 bases from J, with 14 bases between. The CDR3 totals 15 residues. CDR3: CASSTGTPIYNEQFF. The DNA of the CDR3 is TGCGCCAGCAGCACCGGGACTCCGATCTACAATGAGCAGTTCTTC.

This clonotype was observed many times. This chain uses TRBV11-2 with TRBJ1-5, with TRBD1 identical over 7 bases. Trimming took 5 bases from V and 2 from J; bases not matched to a gene: 12. Germline CDR1 SGHAT, CDR2 FQNNGV. The CDR3 loop spans 17 amino acids. The CDR3 loop reads CASSPNQQGNGNQPQHF. CDR3 bases: TGTGCCAGCAGCCCAAACCAACAGGGGAACGGCAATCAGCCCCAGCATTTT. Full variable domain (rest looked up from reference TRBV11-2 and TRBJ1-5): EAGVAQSPRYKIIEKRQSVAFWCNPISGHATLYWYQQILGQGPKLLIQFQNNGVVDDSQLPKDRFSAERLKGVDSTLKIQPAKLEDSAVYLCASSPNQQGNGNQPQHFGDGTRLSIL.

As regards this clonotype: Being one base from a much bigger clone, this may be a read error. The gene calls are TRBV9 and TRBJ2-7; a possible D gene is TRBD1 (5 bases). In germline, CDR1 is SGDLS, CDR2 YYNGEE. The length of the CDR3 is 14 residues. The V and J ends lost 0 bases and 6 bases respectively, with 13 bases between them. CDR3: CASSVGQGGFEQYF. The CDR3 DNA sequence: TGTGCCAGCAGCGTAGGTCAGGGTGGCTTCGAGCAGTACTTC.

This clonotype was detected a few times. V is TRBV4-2 and J is TRBJ1-1; D is unclear. With 3 bases removed from V and 3 bases from J, the gap between germline ends came to 14 bases. Germline CDR1 and CDR2: LGHNA and YNFKEQ. The length of the CDR3 is 15 residues. The chain's CDR3 is CASSHQRSLDTEAFF. DNA for the CDR3: TGTGCCAGCAGCCACCAAAGGTCCCTGGACACTGAAGCTTTCTTT.

This clonotype has only a few counts. This rearrangement joins TRBV6-2 or TRBV6-3 to TRBJ2-6, with TRBD2 as a possible D gene (5 bases). The germline V gene encodes CDR1 MNHEY and CDR2 SVGEGT. V lost 0 bases to trimming and J lost 1 base, with 10 bases between them. This CDR3 is 17 amino acids long. Written as DNA, the CDR3 is TGTGCCAGCAGTTACTCGAAGAGGGCGTCTGGGGCCAACGTCCTGACTTTC. Amino acid sequence: CASSYSKRASGANVLTF.

The chain combines TRBV11-2 with TRBJ2-7; 9 nucleotides align to TRBD2. The CDR3 contains 16 residues. Germline V gene sequence: CDR1 SGHAT, CDR2 FQNNGV. Unmatched junction bases numbered 8, after V lost 2 bases and J lost 3 bases. The CDR3 DNA follows: TGTGCCAGCAGCTTATTAGCGGGGGCAAGCTTCTACGAGCAGTACTTC. Translated, it gives CASSLLAGASFYEQYF.

This clonotype was counted between two and nine times. The rearrangement links TRBV29-1 to TRBJ2-5, with 8 bases lining up with TRBD1. V lost 4 bases to trimming and J lost 4 bases; unmatched junction nucleotides: 11. CDR1 is SQVTM and CDR2 is ANQGSEA in the germline V gene. The CDR3 is 15 residues long. The CDR3 nucleotides are TGCAGCGTTGTGCCAGGCCAGGGGGCTAGAGAGACCCAGTACTTC. As protein: CSVVPGQGARETQYF.

This clonotype was seen only a few times. The rearrangement uses TRBV29-1 and TRBJ2-3; D unclear. Germline values: CDR1 SQVTM, CDR2 ANQGSEA. V shed 3 bases and J shed 4 bases, with 14 bases lying between them. The CDR3 extends over 14 amino acids. This CDR3 is CSVEAVGNADTQYF. Here the CDR3 DNA reads TGCAGCGTTGAGGCAGTTGGGAACGCAGATACGCAGTATTTT.